Listed below are T cell receptor beta chains from one sample, sequenced in a study of cytomegalovirus exposure and HLA in healthy donors. Measured with immunoSEQ multiplex PCR; TCRdb has only the in-frame clones, and not every one. The table includes around 100,000 clones, 79% detected once. Sequencing used PBMCs. The receptor source for this set is a woman between 18 and 29 years old in good health and CMV-seropositive. Each CDR3 is given without its conserved first and last residue.

j_call	v_call	cdr3_aa
TRBJ2-5	TRBV6-5	ASRPRGHVETQY
TRBJ1-1	TRBV18	ASSRRQGRNTEAF
TRBJ2-7	TRBV9	ASSGGDTFYEQY
TRBJ1-4	TRBV28	ASSSSEKLF
TRBJ2-1	TRBV7-9	ASSDSKGLVEEQF
TRBJ1-5	TRBV30	AWRRDRGQPQH
TRBJ1-2	TRBV5-1	ASSSLDRGYGYT
TRBJ2-5	TRBV9	ASSFQGQGQETQY
TRBJ1-2	TRBV5-5	ASSFGLGATYGYT
TRBJ1-5	TRBV23-1	ASSHTPLRYNQPQH
TRBJ1-5	TRBV30	AWSVWGQGEFQPQH
TRBJ2-5	TRBV1	TSRTEGLADQETQY
TRBJ1-1	TRBV19	ASSIARGTEAF
TRBJ1-5	TRBV27	ASSLQGKKPQH
TRBJ1-5	TRBV27	ASSTLAGGNQPQH
TRBJ2-7	TRBV6-5	ASSSTGTYEQY
TRBJ2-1	TRBV5-5	ASSLARINEQF